Listed below are T cell receptor beta chains from one sample, sequenced in a study of blood T cell repertoires in COVID-19. The table came from immunoSEQ multiplex PCR; TCRdb's copy has only in-frame clones and leaves some out. The sample shows roughly 100,000 clones, more than 75% of them seen only once. The sample consisted of peripheral blood. The receptor source for this set is a man between 60 and 75 years old with acute or convalescent COVID-19. CDR3s include the opening cysteine and the closing phenylalanine or tryptophan. D genes are given only for firm matches. Clone size is shown for a subset of rows, as once, few, many or a class of expanded clone.

TGTGCCAGCAGCCCCCGCCTAGCGGGGATATACAATGAGCAGTTCTTC | CASSPRLAGIYNEQFF | TRBJ2-1 | - | TRBD2 | TRBV6-2/TRBV6-3
TGTGCCAGCAGTTTGGGGAGGGGATACGGCTACACCTTC | CASSLGRGYGYTF | TRBJ1-2 | - | - | TRBV28
TGTGCCAGCCTGGAAGGGGATAGCAATGAGCAGTTCTTC | CASLEGDSNEQFF | TRBJ2-1 | - | - | TRBV28
TGCGCCAGTCGTCCAAGGCTAGCGGGAGGGCCCCACAATGAGCAGTTCTTC | CASRPRLAGGPHNEQFF | TRBJ2-1 | - | TRBD2 | TRBV5-1
TGTGCCAGCAGTGTTACTAGCGAGGCTAGGTTCTTC | CASSVTSEARFF | TRBJ2-1 | - | TRBD2 | TRBV12-3/TRBV12-4
TGTGCCTGGAGTATGGGACTAGCGGGTTCGGATGAGCAGTTCTTC | CAWSMGLAGSDEQFF | TRBJ2-1 | - | TRBD2 | TRBV30
TGTGCCACCCAAGAGACGCCCTCCTCGGGGTACGAGCAGTACTTC | CATQETPSSGYEQYF | TRBJ2-7 | - | - | TRBV3-1/TRBV3-2
TGTGCCAGCAGCCCCCGGACAGGTCCGTCGACTATCTACGGCTACACCTTC | CASSPRTGPSTIYGYTF | TRBJ1-2 | - | TRBD1 | TRBV7-2
TGTGCCATCAGCTCTACAGACAGGGGTTACAATCAGCCCCAGCATTTT | CAISSTDRGYNQPQHF | TRBJ1-5 | - | TRBD1 | TRBV10-3
TGTGCCAGCAGTTACATCAGGGGTGGCACTGAAGCTTTCTTT | CASSYIRGGTEAFF | TRBJ1-1 | - | - | TRBV6-5
TGTGCCAGCGGTTGGACAGGGGGTGAAAAACTGTTTTTT | CASGWTGGEKLFF | TRBJ1-4 | - | TRBD1 | TRBV6-5
TGCGCCAGCAGCTTGATAACAGGGGTGAGTGAGCAGTACTTC | CASSLITGVSEQYF | TRBJ2-7 | - | TRBD1 | TRBV5-1
TGCGCCAGCAGCTCTACCGGGACCTACAATGAGCAGTTCTTC | CASSSTGTYNEQFF | TRBJ2-1 | once | - | TRBV5-1
TGTGCCAGCAGCTTAGGACTAGAGACCCAGTACTTC | CASSLGLETQYF | TRBJ2-5 | - | - | TRBV13
TGTGCCAGCAGCGTCACCGGGACAGTCAATCAGCCCCAGCATTTT | CASSVTGTVNQPQHF | TRBJ1-5 | - | TRBD1 | TRBV7-2
TGCGCCAGCAGTGGTCAGGGTAATTCACCCCTCCACTTT | CASSGQGNSPLHF | TRBJ1-6 | - | - | TRBV10-1
TGCAGTTCGAGTGGTGGACTAGCGGGACTCACAGATACGCAGTATTTT | CSSSGGLAGLTDTQYF | TRBJ2-3 | - | TRBD2 | TRBV20-1